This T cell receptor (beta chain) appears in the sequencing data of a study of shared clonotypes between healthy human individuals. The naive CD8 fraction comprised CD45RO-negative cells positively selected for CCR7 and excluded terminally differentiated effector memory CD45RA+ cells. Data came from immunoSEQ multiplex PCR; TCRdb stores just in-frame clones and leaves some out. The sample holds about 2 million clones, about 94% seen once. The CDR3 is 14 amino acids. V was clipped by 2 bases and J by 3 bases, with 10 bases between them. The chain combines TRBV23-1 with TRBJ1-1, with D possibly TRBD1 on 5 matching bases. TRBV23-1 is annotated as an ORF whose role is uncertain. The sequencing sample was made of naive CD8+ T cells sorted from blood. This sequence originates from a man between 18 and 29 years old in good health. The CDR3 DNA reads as TGCGCCAGCAGTCAAGGCAGGGTCCACACTGAAGCTTTCTTT. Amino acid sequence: CASSQGRVHTEAFF.